Shown below are 7 T cell receptor beta chains from a single sample sequenced in a study of patients and donors after allogeneic stem cell transplantation. TCRdb independently ran MiXCR on the RT-PCR reads; one entry per CDR3 protein. The table has 400,000 to 450,000 distinct CDR3 sequences, approximately 16% seen once; the top ten hold roughly 7%. Sequenced material: blood, either unsorted or a sorted T cell fraction (not recorded which). These receptors were taken from a human donor who was either an allogeneic HSCT recipient or a stem cell or donor lymphocyte infusion donor (not recorded which). It is not recorded whose cells these are; they may come from a transplant donor.

The chain has TRBV7-2 and TRBJ2-4; 8 positions agree with TRBD1. Germline CDR1 and CDR2: SGHTA and FQGNSA. The CDR3 spans 12 residues. V shed 7 bases and J 8 bases; nucleotides not matched to a gene: 4. The CDR3 nucleotides read TGTGCCAGCACCGGACAGGGTTACATTCAGTACTTC. Translation gives CASTGQGYIQYF.

In its sample, this clonotype was seen many times. The chain joins TRBV10-3 to TRBJ2-3; possibly TRBD2 for D (5 bases). CDR1 is ENHRY and CDR2 is SYGVKD in the germline V gene. The CDR3 consists of 14 residues. With 7 bases removed from V and 2 bases from J, the gap between germline ends came to 13 bases. CDR3 nucleotide sequence: TGTGCCATCAATACGGGAACCTTCACAGATACGCAGTATTTT. Translation gives CAINTGTFTDTQYF.

This clonotype has ten or more counts. This CDR3 reads CSVEPSGGPQETQYF. The CDR3 bases are TGCAGCGTTGAACCCAGCGGGGGGCCCCAAGAGACCCAGTACTTC. The rearrangement uses TRBV29-1 and TRBJ2-5; 9 nucleotides line up with TRBD2. The V and J ends lost 2 bases and 1 base, in that order; junction bases with no gene match: 5. The CDR3 loop spans 15 amino acids. The germline CDR1 and CDR2 sequences are SQVTM and ANQGSEA.

This chain uses TRBV7-2 with TRBJ1-5, with TRBD1 matching over 9 bases. The CDR3 extends over 14 amino acids. Germline trimming cut 2 bases from V and 6 bases from J; bases unmatched to any gene: 2. Per the germline V gene, CDR1 is SGHTA and CDR2 is FQGNSA. The CDR3: CASSLRQGVQPQHF. The CDR3 DNA follows: TGTGCCAGCAGCTTACGACAGGGGGTTCAGCCCCAGCATTTT.

This clonotype was detected only a few times. The V gene is TRBV5-1, the J gene TRBJ2-7, with D hard to call. The CDR3 is 13 amino acids. V shed 0 bases and J shed 6 bases, with 10 bases lying between them. The germline CDR1 and CDR2 sequences are SGHRS and YFSETQ. The CDR3 sequence is CASSLVSRREQYF. The CDR3 DNA sequence: TGCGCCAGCAGCTTGGTGTCCAGGCGCGAGCAGTACTTC.

V usage is TRBV11-1 and J usage is TRBJ2-1; D gene unclear. Between the trimmed V and J ends, which lost 1 base and 11 bases, there was a span of 12 bases. Per the germline V gene, CDR1 is SGHAT and CDR2 is FQDESV (reference sequence). This CDR3 has 13 amino acids. For the CDR3, the DNA is TGTGCCAGCAGCTTAGTCCCAAAGGCCAAGCAGTTCTTC. As protein: CASSLVPKAKQFF.

This clonotype has at least ten counts. V usage is TRBV12-3 or TRBV12-4 and J usage is TRBJ2-7, with TRBD1 matching over 7 bases. The CDR3 loop spans 12 amino acids. Germline trimming cut 8 bases from V and 5 bases from J; bases unmatched to any gene: 6. The CDR3 DNA reads TGTGCCAGCCAAAGTGACAGGGACGAGCAGTACTTC. It yields the protein CASQSDRDEQYF.